Described below is a single T cell receptor beta chain sequence and its context. Its antigen is not identified. The entry originates in a study of memory CD4+ T cells and cytomegalovirus serostatus. Points from the study as a whole: Of approximately 160 reported CMV TCRbeta sequences, around 62 were found in memory CD4+ repertoires. A US-trained random forest predicted CMV serostatus with median AUC approximately 0.9.

The sort gate was single viable CD3+CD4+CD8-CD45RO+ cells for memory CD4+ T cells. Original analysis: Out-of-frame sequences were removed, leaving about 2,300,000 distinct TCRbeta sequences. Using immunoSEQ multiplex PCR, the repertoire was profiled, and TCRdb retains in-frame clones only, with some absent. V and J calls and clone size are copied from that table; D and trimming were computed from the DNA. Of 40,000 or so clones in the sample, 79% were seen once. This receptor was taken from an adult in good health and CMV-seronegative. Specimen: memory CD4+ T cells from blood.

The CDR3 DNA follows: TGTGCCAGCAGTGACGGCTCTTCCTTCAATTCACCCCTCCACTTT. Amino acid sequence: CASSDGSSFNSPLHF. The chain carries TRBV2 and TRBJ1-6; no clear D. The CDR3 loop spans 15 amino acids. CDR1 is SNHLY and CDR2 is FYNNEI in the germline V gene. The V end lost 3 bases, the J end lost 7 bases, and 13 bases lay between the germline ends.